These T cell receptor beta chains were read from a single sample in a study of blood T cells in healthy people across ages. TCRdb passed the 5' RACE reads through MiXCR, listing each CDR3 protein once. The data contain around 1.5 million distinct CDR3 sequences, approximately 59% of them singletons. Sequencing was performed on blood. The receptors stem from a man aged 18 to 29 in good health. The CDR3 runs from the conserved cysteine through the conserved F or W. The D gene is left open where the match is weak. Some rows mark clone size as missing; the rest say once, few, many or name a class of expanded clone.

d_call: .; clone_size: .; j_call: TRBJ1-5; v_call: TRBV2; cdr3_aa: CASSAMRGWNQPQHF; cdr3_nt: TGTGCCAGCAGTGCAATGCGGGGTTGGAATCAGCCCCAGCATTTT
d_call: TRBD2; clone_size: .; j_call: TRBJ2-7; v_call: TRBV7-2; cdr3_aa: CASSLAAGEGYEQYF; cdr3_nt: TGTGCCAGCAGCTTAGCCGCCGGGGAGGGATACGAGCAGTACTTC
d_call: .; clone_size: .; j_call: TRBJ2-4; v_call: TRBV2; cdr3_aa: CASRKTGLRDIQYF; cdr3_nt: TGTGCCAGCAGGAAGACAGGACTGCGTGACATTCAGTACTTC
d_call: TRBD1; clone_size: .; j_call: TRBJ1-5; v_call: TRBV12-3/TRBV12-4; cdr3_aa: CASSRQGENQPQHF; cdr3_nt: TGTGCCAGCAGTCGTCAGGGGGAGAATCAGCCCCAGCATTTT
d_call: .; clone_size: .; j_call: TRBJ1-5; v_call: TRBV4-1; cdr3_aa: CASSLYMVDQPQHF; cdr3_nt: TGCGCCAGCAGCCTCTATATGGTAGATCAGCCCCAGCATTTT
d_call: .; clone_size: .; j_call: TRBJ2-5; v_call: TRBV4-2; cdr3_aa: CASSPYPDQETQYF; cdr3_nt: TGTGCCAGCAGCCCCTACCCCGACCAAGAGACCCAGTACTTC
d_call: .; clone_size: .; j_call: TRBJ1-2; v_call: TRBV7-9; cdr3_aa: CASSTTGINYGYTF; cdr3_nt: TGTGCCAGCAGTACCACGGGTATTAACTATGGCTACACCTTC
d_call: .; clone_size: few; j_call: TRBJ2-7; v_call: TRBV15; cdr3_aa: CATSRGITYEQYF; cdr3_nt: TGTGCCACCAGCAGAGGGATTACCTACGAGCAGTACTTC
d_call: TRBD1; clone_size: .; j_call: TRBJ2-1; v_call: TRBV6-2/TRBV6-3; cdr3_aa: CASSPGQYQETQFF; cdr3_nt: TGTGCCAGCAGCCCGGGACAGTACCAAGAGACCCAGTTCTTC
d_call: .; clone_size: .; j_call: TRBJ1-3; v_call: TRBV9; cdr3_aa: CASSLIEDTIYF; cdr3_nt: TGTGCCAGCAGCCTTATCGAGGACACCATATATTTT
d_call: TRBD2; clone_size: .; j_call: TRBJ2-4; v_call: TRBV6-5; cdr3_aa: CASRGTTWEQYF; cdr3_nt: TGTGCCAGCAGGGGGACTACTTGGGAGCAGTACTTC
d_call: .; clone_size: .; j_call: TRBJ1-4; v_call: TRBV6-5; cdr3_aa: CASSYSGVVATNEKLFF; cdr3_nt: TGTGCCAGCAGTTACTCTGGCGTAGTTGCAACTAATGAAAAACTGTTTTTT
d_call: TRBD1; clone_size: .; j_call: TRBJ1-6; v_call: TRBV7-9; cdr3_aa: CASSPRGTGGANSHNSPLHF; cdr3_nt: TGTGCCAGCAGCCCGCGAGGGACAGGGGGCGCGAACTCCCATAATTCACCCCTCCACTTT
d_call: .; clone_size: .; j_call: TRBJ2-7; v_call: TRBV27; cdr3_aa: CASSVASPPYEQYF; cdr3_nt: TGTGCCAGCAGTGTGGCTAGCCCTCCCTACGAGCAGTACTTC
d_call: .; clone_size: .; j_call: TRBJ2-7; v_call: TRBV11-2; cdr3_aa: CASSQSGTRGLEQYF; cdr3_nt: TGTGCCAGCAGCCAGTCCGGGACAAGGGGCCTCGAGCAGTACTTC
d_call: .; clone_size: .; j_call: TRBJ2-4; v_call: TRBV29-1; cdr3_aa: CSAILFREQYF; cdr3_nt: TGCAGCGCCATTTTGTTTCGAGAGCAGTACTTC
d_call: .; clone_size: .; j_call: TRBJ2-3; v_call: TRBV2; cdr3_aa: CASSGTGIDTQYF; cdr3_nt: TGTGCCAGCAGTGGAACAGGGATAGATACGCAGTATTTT
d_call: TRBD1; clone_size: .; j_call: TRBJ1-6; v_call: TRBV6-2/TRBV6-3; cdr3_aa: CASSQTGMNSPLHF; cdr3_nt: TGTGCCAGCAGCCAGACAGGGATGAATTCACCCCTCCACTTT
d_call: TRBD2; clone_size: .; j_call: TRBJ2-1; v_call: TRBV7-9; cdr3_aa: CASSHPSGRTFSYNEQFF; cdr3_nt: TGTGCCAGCAGCCACCCCAGCGGGAGGACTTTCTCCTACAATGAGCAGTTCTTC
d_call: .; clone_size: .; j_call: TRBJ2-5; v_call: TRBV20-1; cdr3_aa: CSASGAGETQYF; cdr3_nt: TGCAGTGCTAGTGGGGCAGGAGAGACCCAGTACTTC
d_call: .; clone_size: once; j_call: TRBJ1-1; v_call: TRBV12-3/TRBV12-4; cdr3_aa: CASSWGGGRTFF; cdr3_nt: TGTGCCAGCAGTTGGGGTGGAGGTCGGACTTTCTTT
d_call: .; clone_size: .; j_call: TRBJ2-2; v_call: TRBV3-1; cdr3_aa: CASSQEPLAVTGELFF; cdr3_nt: TGTGCCAGCAGCCAAGAACCCCTCGCGGTGACCGGGGAGCTGTTTTTT
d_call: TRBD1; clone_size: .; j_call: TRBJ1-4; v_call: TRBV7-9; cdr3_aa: CASSSLQGAREKLFF; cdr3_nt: TGTGCCAGCAGCAGCCTACAGGGGGCAAGGGAAAAACTGTTTTTT
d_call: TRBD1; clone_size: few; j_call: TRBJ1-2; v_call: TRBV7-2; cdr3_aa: CASSLGGQFYGYTF; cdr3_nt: TGTGCCAGCAGCTTAGGGGGACAGTTCTATGGCTACACCTTC
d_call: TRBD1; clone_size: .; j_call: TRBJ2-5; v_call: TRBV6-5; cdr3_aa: CASSYGDRGGMEQYF; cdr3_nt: TGTGCCAGCAGTTACGGGGACAGGGGGGGAATGGAGCAGTACTTC
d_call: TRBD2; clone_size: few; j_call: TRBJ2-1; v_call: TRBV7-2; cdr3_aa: CASSLWSSGGAVNEQFF; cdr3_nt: TGTGCCAGCAGCTTATGGTCTAGCGGGGGGGCGGTCAATGAGCAGTTCTTC
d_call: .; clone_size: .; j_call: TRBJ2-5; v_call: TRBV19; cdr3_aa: CATGEGARLETQYF; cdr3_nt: TGTGCCACAGGGGAGGGGGCGCGATTAGAGACCCAGTACTTC
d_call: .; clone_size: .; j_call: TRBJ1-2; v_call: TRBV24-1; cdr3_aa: CATSDGDGYYGYTF; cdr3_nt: TGTGCCACCAGTGATGGGGACGGCTACTATGGCTACACCTTC
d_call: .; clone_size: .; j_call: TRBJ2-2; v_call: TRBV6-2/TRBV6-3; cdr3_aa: CASSYIRTDTGELFF; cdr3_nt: TGTGCCAGCAGTTATATTCGGACTGACACCGGGGAGCTGTTTTTT